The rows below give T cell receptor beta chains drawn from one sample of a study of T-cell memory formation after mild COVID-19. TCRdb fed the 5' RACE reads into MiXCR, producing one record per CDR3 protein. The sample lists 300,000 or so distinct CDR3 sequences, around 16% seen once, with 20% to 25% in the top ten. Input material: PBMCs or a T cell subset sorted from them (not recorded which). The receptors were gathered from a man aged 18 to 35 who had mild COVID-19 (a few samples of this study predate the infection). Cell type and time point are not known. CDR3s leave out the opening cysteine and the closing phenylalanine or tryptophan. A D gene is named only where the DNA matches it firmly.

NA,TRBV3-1,ASSQGWGEKLF
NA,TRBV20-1,SARTYGYT
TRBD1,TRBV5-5,ASSLFTGVFNEQF
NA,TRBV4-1,ASSQAPPYEQY
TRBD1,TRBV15,ATSTGQGITDGTDTQY
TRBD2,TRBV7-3,ASSPSGGPLYEQY
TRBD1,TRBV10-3,ARSTGDSDTQY
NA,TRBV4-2,ASSLMGAYTGELF
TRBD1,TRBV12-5,ASGLVLQDRGSESSRDTQY
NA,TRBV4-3,ASSPGRSGQYEQY
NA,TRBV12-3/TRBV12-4,ASSLQVPGYNSPLH
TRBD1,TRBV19,ASIGQGNMNTEAF
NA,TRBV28,ASSLFVGQPQH
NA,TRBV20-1,SARGVLVIDTQY
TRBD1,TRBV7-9,ASSLSGTDWEQY
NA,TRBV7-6,ASSPRAVGNSPLH
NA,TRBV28,ASSLYGGRVISEKLF
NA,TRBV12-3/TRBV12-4,ASSFGRTYAGYT
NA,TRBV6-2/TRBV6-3,ASSPEGHRTYEQY
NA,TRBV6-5,ASSQTSSPRDEQF
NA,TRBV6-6,ASSWPGDTGELF
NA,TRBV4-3,ASSPQANTGELF
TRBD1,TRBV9,ASSKWTGPEETQY
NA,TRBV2,ASKFDVGTQY
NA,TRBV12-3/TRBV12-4,ASSSQGGWTDTQY